Listed below are T cell receptor beta chains from one sample, sequenced in a study of cytomegalovirus exposure and HLA in healthy donors. Data came from immunoSEQ multiplex PCR; TCRdb stores just in-frame clones and leaves some out. Of over 90,000 clones in the sample, approximately 80% were seen once. Sequencing input: PBMCs. The receptors were gathered from a male donor in good health and CMV-seropositive. The CDR3 runs from the conserved cysteine through the conserved F or W. Clone sizes are given selectively: once, few, many, or a class where the clone is expanded.

CASSYSIAGGGDTQYF | TRBV6-6 | -
CASSEGENIQYF | TRBV6-1 | -
CASSPTSSGNTIYF | TRBV5-6 | -
CASSFSGGTNEKLFF | TRBV5-1 | -
CASSLFVGGSYEQYF | TRBV5-1 | -
CASSMPGRETQYF | TRBV19 | once
CAWSGWRENYNEQFF | TRBV30 | once
CASSPGPGYEQYF | TRBV5-8 | -
CASSARPGHGRSNTEAFF | TRBV7-2 | -
CASSYSDRLNTEAFF | TRBV7-2 | -
CASSQQRELTQYF | TRBV4-1 | -
CAWSVLSLETQYF | TRBV30 | -
CASSTGVSDTQYF | TRBV18 | once
CASSQLTGGRESYEQYF | TRBV11-2 | -
CASSFGAGDQETQYF | TRBV11-2 | -
CASRDPGQPTYEQYF | TRBV28 | once
CASSPARLGYEQYF | TRBV28 | -
CASSPRGGSGNTIYF | TRBV6-1 | -
CASSYSNSNYGYTF | TRBV6-5 | -
CASSATGGVGSSPLHF | TRBV9 | few
CASSSRTSFVVETQYF | TRBV4-1 | -
CASSDSALRLEFF | TRBV2 | -
CASSLEGALNEQYF | TRBV7-6 | -
CASRARSLNTEAFF | TRBV2 | -
CASSLERGSGANVLTF | TRBV5-8 | once
CASSQPAGRTEAFF | TRBV4-2 | -
CSVTGRRTEAFF | TRBV29-1 | -
CAISAGDGNEQFF | TRBV10-3 | few
CAISESRLAGGPGTDTQYF | TRBV10-3 | -
CASSPSGGSRGYEQYF | TRBV5-1 | -
CASSPGGANVLTF | TRBV5-8 | -
CASRPGTGIIHEQYF | TRBV27 | -
CASSSLGTGKKGELFF | TRBV10-2 | once
CAITPRGGYGYTF | TRBV10-3 | -
CASSRTRDTGELFF | TRBV5-1 | once
CASMDRRTDTQYF | TRBV5-4 | -
CASSAHTNTGELFF | TRBV9 | -
CASSVDGLAGFIF | TRBV9 | once
CASSAGTVNTEAFF | TRBV5-6 | -
CASRTGQGDETQYF | TRBV5-1 | -
CASRPDRVYEQYF | TRBV6-6 | -
CASGFRGEQFF | TRBV2 | -
CASSYQGIPGELFF | TRBV9 | -
CASSAAPGRKNGYTF | TRBV28 | -
CASSPTALDLQAFF | TRBV6-1 | -
CASSQRIAGIFCEQYF | TRBV21-1 | -
CASSLVLATDTQYF | TRBV7-2 | -
CARSIDGTQNGTYEQYF | TRBV5-3 | -
CASSYDLEPDTQYF | TRBV5-5 | -
CASSVKGDTEAFF | TRBV19 | few
CASSFDRVGSGRYEQFF | TRBV11-1 | -
CASSQTSGSYNEQFF | TRBV5-4 | -
CASSLAADRGYGYTF | TRBV5-4 | few
CASSQTSGSPYEQYF | TRBV7-2 | -
CASRDRGDNSPLHF | TRBV2 | -
CASSDLDREADTQYF | TRBV25-1 | -
CASSSSIYEQYF | TRBV7-9 | -
CASSPTLSTTHGYTF | TRBV5-4 | -
CASKELAGTNNEQYF | TRBV2 | once